This TCR beta chain appears in the sequencing data of a study of blood T cell repertoires in COVID-19. Across the study: PBMCs, B-cell-depleted T cells, or T cells provided the cDNA or gDNA that made up the material.

In the authors' workflow: Using reference gene primer amplification, nucleated cell counts were estimated. Using immunoSEQ multiplex PCR, the repertoire was profiled, and TCRdb retains in-frame clones only, with some absent. The V and J calls and clone size are taken from that table; D and trimming were inferred from the DNA. The data show around 70,000 clones, with around 90% seen just once and approximately 28% held by the top ten. With V trimmed by 6 bases and J by 10 bases, 8 bases remained unmatched. The CDR3 runs 12 residues. The V gene's germline CDR1 is SNHLY and CDR2 FYNNEI. The specimen sequenced was peripheral blood. This chain links TRBV2 with TRBJ1-1; TRBD1 agrees at 7 bases. This TCR was recovered from a woman at least 80 years old with active or convalescent COVID-19. The CDR3 spells CASRMETGPAFF. The DNA for the CDR3 is TGTGCCAGCAGAATGGAGACAGGGCCAGCTTTCTTT. The whole variable domain, remainder taken from reference TRBV2 and TRBJ1-1, is EPEVTQTPSHQVTQMGQEVILRCVPISNHLYFYWYRQILGQKVEFLVSFYNNEISEKSEIFDDQFSVERPDGSNFTLKIRSTKLEDSAMYFCASRMETGPAFFGQGTRLTVV.